The 17 T cell receptor beta chains in this list originate from one sample, sequenced in a study of regulatory T cells in long-lasting Graves disease. Both iRepertoire HTBI primers and Arm-PCR of CDR3 regions were used to build the TCR beta libraries. TCRdb independently ran MiXCR on the multiplex PCR reads; one entry per CDR3 protein. The sample carries 420,000 or so distinct CDR3 sequences, about 15% recorded once. Stated time point: newly diagnosed GD, antithyroid drugs for less than 3 months. The TCR library was prepared using RNA isolated from PBMCs. These same data were also listed under a study on T cells in Graves' hyperthyroidism and ophthalmopathy.

Sequencing was performed on peripheral blood mononuclear cells (PBMCs), taken at new diagnosis, from a patient treated with antithyroid drugs. The source is a woman aged 18-29 years with Graves disease.

The V and J genes are TRBV6-5 and TRBJ1-2, with 12 bases identical to TRBD1. Germline CDR1 and CDR2: MNHEY and SVGAGI. This CDR3 comprises 16 residues. The ends lost 2 bases at V and 4 bases at J; junction bases unmatched: 5. CDR3: CASSYRGTGGIYGYTF. The CDR3 DNA sequence: TGTGCCAGCAGTTACCGTGGGACAGGGGGCATCTATGGCTACACCTTC.

This clonotype appeared many times. The chain carries TRBV29-1 and TRBJ2-3; D remains ambiguous. The CDR3 extends over 15 amino acids. Trimming stripped 0 bases from V and 0 bases from J, with 10 bases between. Germline V gene lookup returns CDR1 SQVTM and CDR2 ANQGSEA. The CDR3 is CSVEDLIPSTDTQYF. The CDR3 nucleotides are TGCAGCGTTGAAGATCTGATACCTAGCACAGATACGCAGTATTTT.

The chain joins TRBV3-1 to TRBJ2-1; 11 bases match TRBD1. The CDR3 consists of 18 residues. Trimming took 0 bases from V and 7 from J; bases not matched to a gene: 11. Per the germline V gene, CDR1 is LGHDT and CDR2 is YNNKEL (reference sequence). In DNA form, the CDR3 reads TGTGCCAGCAGCCAAGATTTTAGGACAGGGGGCGCCCGGAATGAGCAGTTCTTC. Its protein product is CASSQDFRTGGARNEQFF.

The V and J genes are TRBV15 and TRBJ1-1, with 12 bases lining up with TRBD1. The V and J ends lost 1 base and 5 bases, in that order; junction bases with no gene match: 5. The CDR3 consists of 16 residues. CDR1 is LNHNV and CDR2 is YYDKDF in the germline V gene (reference sequence). The CDR3 protein is CATSRGGQGAGTEAFF. CDR3 DNA sequence: TGTGCCACCAGCAGAGGGGGACAGGGGGCCGGGACTGAAGCTTTCTTT.

The chain has TRBV20-1 and TRBJ2-2; TRBD2 agrees at 12 bases. V shed 7 bases and J 6 bases; nucleotides not matched to a gene: 9. The germline CDR1 and CDR2 sequences are DFQATT and SNEGSKA (reference sequence). The CDR3 runs to 15 residues. The chain's CDR3 is CSVRSRLAGAGELFF. In nucleotides, the CDR3 is TGCAGTGTCAGGTCCCGACTAGCGGGAGCCGGGGAGCTGTTTTTT.

Concerning this clonotype itself: A read error may explain this, as a much larger clone is one base away. V usage is TRBV10-3 and J usage is TRBJ2-7; D gene uncertain. From germline, CDR1 is ENHRY and CDR2 SYGVKD. CDR3 length: 14 residues. The germline V and J ends were trimmed by 0 bases and 7 bases, with 13 bases remaining between them. CDR3: CAISESRLYNEQYF. In DNA, the CDR3 is TGTGCCATCAGTGAGTCGCGACTGTACAATGAGCAGTACTTC.

The chain employs TRBV7-9 and TRBJ2-1, with TRBD2 matching 7 bases. V gave up 2 bases and J gave up 8 bases; unmatched junction bases: 6. Germline V gives CDR1 SEHNR, CDR2 FQNEAQ (reference sequence). This CDR3 spans 14 amino acids. Here the CDR3 reads CASSLRAGIDEQFF. The CDR3 coding sequence is TGTGCCAGCAGCTTACGAGCGGGAATTGATGAGCAGTTCTTC. Filled out from reference TRBV7-9 and TRBJ2-1, the complete variable domain reads DTGVSQNPRHKITKRGQNVTFRCDPISEHNRLYWYRQTLGQGPEFLTYFQNEAQLEKSRLLSDRFSAERPKGSFSTLEIQRTEQGDSAMYLCASSLRAGIDEQFFGPGTRLTVL.

V is TRBV6-1 and J is TRBJ1-6; D is perhaps TRBD1 (5 bases). V was clipped by 6 bases and J by 7 bases, with 13 bases between them. This CDR3 is built from 14 residues. CDR1 is MNHNS, CDR2 SASEGT, per germline. CDR3 sequence (DNA): TGTGCCAGCAGACGAAGACAGCCGAATTCACCCCTCCACTTT. This gives the protein CASRRRQPNSPLHF.

Many counts were recorded for this clonotype. J is TRBJ2-1 and V is TRBV10-3, with D tentatively TRBD2 (6 bases). This CDR3 is 18 amino acids long. CDR1 and CDR2 from the germline V gene are ENHRY and SYGVKD. Trimming cost V 2 bases and J 5 bases, with 22 bases left between them. The CDR3 protein is CAISEIEGTPDLDNEQFF. In DNA form, the CDR3 reads TGTGCCATCAGTGAGATAGAGGGGACTCCCGACTTGGACAATGAGCAGTTCTTC.

This chain joins TRBV15 and TRBJ2-7; D may be TRBD1 (6 bases). Germline CDR1 and CDR2: LNHNV and YYDKDF (reference sequence). This CDR3 has 15 residues. V was cut by 7 bases and J by 0 bases, with 16 bases left in between. In DNA, the CDR3 is TGTGCCACCATTTCCTCGGGACACCTCTCCTACGAGCAGTACTTC. As protein: CATISSGHLSYEQYF.

This sequence joins TRBV18 and TRBJ2-5; D unclear. From germline, CDR1 is KGHSH and CDR2 LQKENI. Deletions cut 0 bases from V and 2 bases from J, with 13 bases between. The CDR3 has 16 residues. CDR3 DNA sequence: TGTGCCAGCTCACCACCGGTGGTGGGCCTACAAGAGACCCAGTACTTC. Protein: CASSPPVVGLQETQYF.

This clonotype was counted at least ten times. The V gene is TRBV10-3, the J gene TRBJ2-7; 8 bases map to TRBD1. Trimming took 8 bases from V and 2 from J; bases not matched to a gene: 5. Germline assignment: CDR1 ENHRY and CDR2 SYGVKD. The CDR3 runs 13 residues. CDR3 amino acids: CAIGQGTAYEQYF. CDR3 nucleotide sequence: TGTGCCATCGGACAGGGTACTGCCTACGAGCAGTACTTC.

A remark on this clonotype: Just one base apart from a much larger clone, this may be a read error. The chain recombines TRBV7-2 with TRBJ1-5; D not resolved. The J call may be wrong; the DNA end is better matched by TRBJ2-3. Germline V gene lookup returns CDR1 SGHTA and CDR2 FQGNSA. This CDR3 has 15 amino acids. The CDR3 region is CASSLEMTSIQPQYF. The CDR3 DNA is TGTGCCAGCAGCTTAGAAATGACATCTATTCAGCCCCAGTATTTT.

This clonotype came up many times. The V and J genes are TRBV12-3 or TRBV12-4 and TRBJ2-3, with unresolved D. This CDR3 is 10 amino acids long. Trimming stripped 10 bases from V and 5 bases from J, with 7 bases between. The CDR3 DNA reads TGTGCCACCTTAAAAGATACGCAGTATTTT. Its translation is CATLKDTQYF.

This chain connects TRBV7-3 to TRBJ1-1; TRBD1 matches at 8 bases. The CDR3 extends over 13 amino acids. Germline V gene data show CDR1 as SGHTA and CDR2 as FQGTGA. V shed 6 bases and J 4 bases; nucleotides not matched to a gene: 4. CDR3 DNA: TGTGCCAGCAGAGCAGACAGGGGCACTGAAGCTTTCTTT. It is translated as CASRADRGTEAFF.

Many counts were recorded for this clonotype. This rearrangement joins TRBV7-6 to TRBJ2-7; no definite D call. V gave up 5 bases and J gave up 0 bases, with 11 bases separating them. This CDR3 has 14 amino acids. The germline V gene has CDR1 SGHVS and CDR2 FNYEAQ. The CDR3 DNA sequence: TGTGCCAGCAGCGCGGATGTGATCTCCTACGAGCAGTACTTC. It is translated as CASSADVISYEQYF.

The chain couples TRBV27 to TRBJ2-4; TRBD2 agrees at 8 bases. Trimming at V came to 5 bases and at J to 0 bases, leaving 6 bases not matched to a gene. The CDR3 contains 16 residues. The V gene's germline CDR1 is MNHEY and CDR2 SMNVEV (reference sequence). The CDR3 protein is CASSHSSGLAKNIQYF. DNA of the CDR3: TGTGCCAGCAGTCACTCTAGCGGGTTAGCCAAAAACATTCAGTACTTC.